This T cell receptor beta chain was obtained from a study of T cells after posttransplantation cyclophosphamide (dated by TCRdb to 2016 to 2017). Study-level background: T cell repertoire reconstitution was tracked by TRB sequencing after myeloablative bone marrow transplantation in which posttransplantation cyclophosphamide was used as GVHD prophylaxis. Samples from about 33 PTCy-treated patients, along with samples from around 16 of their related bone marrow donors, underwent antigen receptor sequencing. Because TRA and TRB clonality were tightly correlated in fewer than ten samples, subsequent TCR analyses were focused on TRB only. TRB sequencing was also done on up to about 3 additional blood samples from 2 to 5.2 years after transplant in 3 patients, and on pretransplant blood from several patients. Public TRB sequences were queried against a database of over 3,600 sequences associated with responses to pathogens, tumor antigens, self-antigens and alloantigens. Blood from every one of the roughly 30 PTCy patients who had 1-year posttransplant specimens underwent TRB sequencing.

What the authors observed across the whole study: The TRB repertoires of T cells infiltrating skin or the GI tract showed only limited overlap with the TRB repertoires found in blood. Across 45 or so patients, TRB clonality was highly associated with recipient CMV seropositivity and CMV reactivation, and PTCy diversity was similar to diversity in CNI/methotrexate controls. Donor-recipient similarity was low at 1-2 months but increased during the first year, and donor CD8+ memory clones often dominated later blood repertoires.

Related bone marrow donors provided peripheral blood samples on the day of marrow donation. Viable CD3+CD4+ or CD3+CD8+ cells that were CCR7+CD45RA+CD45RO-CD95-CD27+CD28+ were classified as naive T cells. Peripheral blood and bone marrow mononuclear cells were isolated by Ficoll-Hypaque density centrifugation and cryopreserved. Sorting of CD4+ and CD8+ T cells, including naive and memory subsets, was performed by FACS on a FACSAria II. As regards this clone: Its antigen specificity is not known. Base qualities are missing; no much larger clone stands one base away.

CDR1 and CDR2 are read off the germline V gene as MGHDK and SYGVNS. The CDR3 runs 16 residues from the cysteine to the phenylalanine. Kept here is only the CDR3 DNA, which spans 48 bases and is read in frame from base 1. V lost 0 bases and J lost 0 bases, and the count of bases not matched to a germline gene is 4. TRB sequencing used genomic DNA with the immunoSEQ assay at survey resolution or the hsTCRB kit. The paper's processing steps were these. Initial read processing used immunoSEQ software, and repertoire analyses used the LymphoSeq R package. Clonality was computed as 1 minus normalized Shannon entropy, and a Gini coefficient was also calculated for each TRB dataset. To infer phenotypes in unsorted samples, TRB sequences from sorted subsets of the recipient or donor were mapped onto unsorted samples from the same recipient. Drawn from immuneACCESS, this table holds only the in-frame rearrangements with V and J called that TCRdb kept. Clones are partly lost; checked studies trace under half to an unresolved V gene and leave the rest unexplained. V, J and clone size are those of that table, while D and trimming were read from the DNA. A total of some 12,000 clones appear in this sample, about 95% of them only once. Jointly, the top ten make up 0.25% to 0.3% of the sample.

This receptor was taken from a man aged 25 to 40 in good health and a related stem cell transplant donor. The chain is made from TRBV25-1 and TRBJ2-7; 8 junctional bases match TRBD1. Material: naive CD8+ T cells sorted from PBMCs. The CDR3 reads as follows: CASSEYGGQASYEQYF. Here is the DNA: TGTGCCAGCAGTGAATATGGGGGACAGGCCTCCTACGAGCAGTACTTC.